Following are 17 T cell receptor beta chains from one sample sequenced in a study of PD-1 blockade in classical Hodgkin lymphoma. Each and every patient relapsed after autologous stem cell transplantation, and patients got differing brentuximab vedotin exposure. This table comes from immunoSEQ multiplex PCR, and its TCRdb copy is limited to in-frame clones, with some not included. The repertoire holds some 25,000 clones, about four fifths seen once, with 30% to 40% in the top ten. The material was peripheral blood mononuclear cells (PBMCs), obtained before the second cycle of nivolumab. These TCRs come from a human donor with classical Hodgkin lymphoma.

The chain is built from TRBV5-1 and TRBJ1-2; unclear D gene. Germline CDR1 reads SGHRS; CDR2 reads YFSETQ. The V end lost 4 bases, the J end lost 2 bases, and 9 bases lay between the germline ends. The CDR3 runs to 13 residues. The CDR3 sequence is CASSPESNYGYTF. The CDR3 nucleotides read TGCGCCAGCAGCCCGGAGTCAAACTATGGCTACACCTTC.

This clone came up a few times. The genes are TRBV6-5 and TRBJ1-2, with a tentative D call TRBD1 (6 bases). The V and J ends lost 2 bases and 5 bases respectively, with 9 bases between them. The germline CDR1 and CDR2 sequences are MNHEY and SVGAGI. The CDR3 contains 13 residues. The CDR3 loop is CASSYEQGYGYTF. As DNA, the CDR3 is TGTGCCAGCAGTTACGAACAGGGATATGGCTACACCTTC.

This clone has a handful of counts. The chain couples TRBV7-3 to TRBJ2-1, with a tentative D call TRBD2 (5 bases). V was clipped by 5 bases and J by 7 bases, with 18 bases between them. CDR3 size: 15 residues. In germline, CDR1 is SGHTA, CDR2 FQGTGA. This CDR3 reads CASSLGRGMRNEQFF. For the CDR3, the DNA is TGTGCCAGCAGCCTAGGACGGGGAATGCGGAATGAGCAGTTCTTC.

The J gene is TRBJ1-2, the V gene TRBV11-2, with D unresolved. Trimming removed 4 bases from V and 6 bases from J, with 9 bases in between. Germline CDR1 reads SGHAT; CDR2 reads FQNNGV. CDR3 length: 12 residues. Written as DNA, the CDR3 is TGTGCCAGCAGCTCGGAGGGAAATGGCTACACCTTC. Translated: CASSSEGNGYTF. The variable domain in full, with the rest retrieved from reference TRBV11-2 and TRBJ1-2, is EAGVAQSPRYKIIEKRQSVAFWCNPISGHATLYWYQQILGQGPKLLIQFQNNGVVDDSQLPKDRFSAERLKGVDSTLKIQPAKLEDSAVYLCASSSEGNGYTFGSGTRLTVV.

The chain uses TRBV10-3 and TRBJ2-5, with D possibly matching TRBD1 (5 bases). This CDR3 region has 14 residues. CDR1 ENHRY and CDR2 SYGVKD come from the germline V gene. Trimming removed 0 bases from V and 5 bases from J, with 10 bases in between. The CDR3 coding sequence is TGTGCCATCAGTGAGTCGGGAAGGGGCGAGACCCAGTACTTC. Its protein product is CAISESGRGETQYF.

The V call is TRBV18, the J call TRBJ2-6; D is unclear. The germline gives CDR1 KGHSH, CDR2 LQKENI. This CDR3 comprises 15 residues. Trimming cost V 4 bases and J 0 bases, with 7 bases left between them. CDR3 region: CASSLGSSGANVLTF. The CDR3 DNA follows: TGTGCCAGCTCACTGGGAAGCTCTGGGGCCAACGTCCTGACTTTC.

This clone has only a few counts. CDR3 coding DNA: TGTGCCAGCAGCTTGGGGGCAGGGGGCGCCGTAGGGGTCACTGAAGCTTTCTTT. Translating gives CASSLGAGGAVGVTEAFF. J is TRBJ1-1 and V is TRBV5-4; 8 bases line up with TRBD1. This CDR3 has 18 amino acids. Germline V gene sequence: CDR1 SGHNT, CDR2 YYREEE (reference sequence). With 0 bases clipped from V and 4 bases from J, the junction kept 14 bases outside the gene matches.

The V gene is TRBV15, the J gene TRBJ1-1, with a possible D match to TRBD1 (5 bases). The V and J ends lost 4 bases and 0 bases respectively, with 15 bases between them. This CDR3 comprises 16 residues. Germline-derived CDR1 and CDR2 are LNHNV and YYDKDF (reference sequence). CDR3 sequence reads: CATSTENLGVNTEAFF. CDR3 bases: TGTGCCACCAGCACTGAAAACTTGGGGGTGAACACTGAAGCTTTCTTT.

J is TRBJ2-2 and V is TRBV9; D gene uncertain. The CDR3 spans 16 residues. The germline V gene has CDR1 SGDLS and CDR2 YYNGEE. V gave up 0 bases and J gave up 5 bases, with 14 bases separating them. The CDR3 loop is CASSVEGQVRTGELFF. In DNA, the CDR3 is TGTGCCAGCAGCGTAGAGGGTCAGGTCAGGACCGGGGAGCTGTTTTTT.

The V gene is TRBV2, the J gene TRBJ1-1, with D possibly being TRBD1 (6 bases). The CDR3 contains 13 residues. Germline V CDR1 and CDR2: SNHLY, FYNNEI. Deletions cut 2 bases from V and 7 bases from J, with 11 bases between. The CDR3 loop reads CASSEQGLGEAFF. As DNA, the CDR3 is TGTGCCAGCAGTGAACAGGGGCTCGGTGAAGCTTTCTTT.

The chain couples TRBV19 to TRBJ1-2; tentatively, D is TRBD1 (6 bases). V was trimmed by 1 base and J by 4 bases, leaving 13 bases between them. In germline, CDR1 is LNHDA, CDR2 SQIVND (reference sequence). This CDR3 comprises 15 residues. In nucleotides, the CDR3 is TGTGCCAGTAGTATAGGGCAGGGGCGCTTCTATGGCTACACCTTC. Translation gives CASSIGQGRFYGYTF.

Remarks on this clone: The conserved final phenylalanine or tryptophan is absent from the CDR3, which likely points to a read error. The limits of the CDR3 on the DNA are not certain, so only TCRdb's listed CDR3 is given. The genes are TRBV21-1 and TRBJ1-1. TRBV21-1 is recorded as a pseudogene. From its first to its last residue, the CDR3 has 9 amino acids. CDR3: CASSAPIPL.

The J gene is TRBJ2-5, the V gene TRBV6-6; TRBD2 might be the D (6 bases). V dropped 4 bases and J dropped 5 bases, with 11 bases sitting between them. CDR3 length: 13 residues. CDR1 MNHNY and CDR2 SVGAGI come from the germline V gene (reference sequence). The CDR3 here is CASSSQEGETQYF. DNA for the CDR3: TGTGCCAGCAGTTCCCAGGAGGGGGAGACCCAGTACTTC.

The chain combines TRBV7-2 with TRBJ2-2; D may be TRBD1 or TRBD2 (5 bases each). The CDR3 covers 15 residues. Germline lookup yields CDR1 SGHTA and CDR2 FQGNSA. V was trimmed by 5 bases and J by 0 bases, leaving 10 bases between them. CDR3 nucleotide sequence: TGTGCCAGCAGCACCGGGACGTCGAACACCGGGGAGCTGTTTTTT. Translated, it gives CASSTGTSNTGELFF. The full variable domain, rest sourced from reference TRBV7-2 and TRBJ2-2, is GAGVSQSPSNKVTEKGKDVELRCDPISGHTALYWYRQSLGQGLEFLIYFQGNSAPDKSGLPSDRFSAERTGGSVSTLTIQRTQQEDSAVYLCASSTGTSNTGELFFGEGSRLTVL.

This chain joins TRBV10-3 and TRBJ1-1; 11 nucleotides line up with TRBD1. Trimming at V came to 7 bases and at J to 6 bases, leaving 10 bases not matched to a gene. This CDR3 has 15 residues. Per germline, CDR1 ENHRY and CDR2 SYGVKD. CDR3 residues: CAITGTGGNWAEAFF. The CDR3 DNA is TGTGCCATCACCGGGACAGGGGGAAATTGGGCTGAAGCTTTCTTT.

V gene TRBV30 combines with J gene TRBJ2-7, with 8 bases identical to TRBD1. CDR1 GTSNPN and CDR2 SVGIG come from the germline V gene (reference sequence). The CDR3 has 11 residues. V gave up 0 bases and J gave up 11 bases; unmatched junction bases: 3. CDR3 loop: CAWSVRDRKYF. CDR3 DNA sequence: TGTGCCTGGAGTGTAAGGGACAGGAAGTACTTC. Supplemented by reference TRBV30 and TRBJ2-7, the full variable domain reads SQTIHQWPATLVQPVGSPLSLECTVEGTSNPNLYWYRQAAGRGLQLLFYSVGIGQISSEVPQNLSASRPQDRQFILSSKKLLLSDSGFYLCAWSVRDRKYFGPGTRLTVT.

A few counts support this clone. This CDR3 reads CASSAGTLVTF. The CDR3 DNA reads TGTGCCAGCAGCGCGGGGACCCTCGTAACCTTC. The chain links TRBV25-1 to TRBJ1-2; weak D call: TRBD1 (5 bases). Per germline, CDR1 MGHDK and CDR2 SYGVNS. The CDR3 extends over 11 amino acids. V lost 6 bases and J 14 bases, leaving 16 bases between the germline ends.